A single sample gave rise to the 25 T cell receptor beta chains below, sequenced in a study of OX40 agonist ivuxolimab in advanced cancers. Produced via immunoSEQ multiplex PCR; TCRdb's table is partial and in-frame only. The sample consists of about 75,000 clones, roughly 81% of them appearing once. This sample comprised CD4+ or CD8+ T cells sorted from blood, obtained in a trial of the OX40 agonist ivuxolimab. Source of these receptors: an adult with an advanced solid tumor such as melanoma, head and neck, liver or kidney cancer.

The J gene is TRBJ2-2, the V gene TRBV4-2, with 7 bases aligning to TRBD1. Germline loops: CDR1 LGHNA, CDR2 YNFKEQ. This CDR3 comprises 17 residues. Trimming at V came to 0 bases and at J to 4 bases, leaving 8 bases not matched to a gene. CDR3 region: CASSQDEVGTVTGELFF. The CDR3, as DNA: TGTGCCAGCAGCCAAGATGAGGTGGGGACAGTCACCGGGGAGCTGTTTTTT.

The CDR3 DNA reads as TGCGCCAGCGGATTAACAGGGGAGAACACTGAAGCTTTCTTT. This sequence encodes CASGLTGENTEAFF. The V and J genes are TRBV5-1 and TRBJ1-1, with TRBD1 matching 7 bases. With 7 bases clipped from V and 1 base from J, the junction kept 7 bases outside the gene matches. Germline loops: CDR1 SGHRS, CDR2 YFSETQ. This CDR3 has 14 amino acids.

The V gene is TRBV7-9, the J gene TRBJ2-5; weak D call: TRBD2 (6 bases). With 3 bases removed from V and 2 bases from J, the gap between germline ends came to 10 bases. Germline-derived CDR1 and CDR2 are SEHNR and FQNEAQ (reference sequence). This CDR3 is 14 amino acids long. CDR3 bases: TGTGCCAGCAGCTTCGGTGGGGGGCAAGAGACCCAGTACTTC. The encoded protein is CASSFGGGQETQYF.

The CDR3 DNA follows: TGTGCCAGCAGTGAAACGCGGGTCAACCAAGAGACCCAGTACTTC. Its translation: CASSETRVNQETQYF. J is TRBJ2-5 and V is TRBV25-1; D possibly corresponds to TRBD2 (5 bases). V was clipped by 2 bases and J by 0 bases, with 10 bases between them. The CDR3 contains 15 residues. CDR1 is MGHDK, CDR2 SYGVNS, per germline.

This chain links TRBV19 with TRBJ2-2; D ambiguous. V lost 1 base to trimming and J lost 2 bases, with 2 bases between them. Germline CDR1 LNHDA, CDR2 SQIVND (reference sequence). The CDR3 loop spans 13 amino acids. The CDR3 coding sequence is TGTGCCAGTAGTATAGGAAACACCGGGGAGCTGTTTTTT. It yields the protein CASSIGNTGELFF.

The CDR3 nucleotides read TGTGCCAGTAGCGTCCGCCCCATCTCCGAGCAGTACTTC. It specifies CASSVRPISEQYF. The rearrangement joins TRBV19 to TRBJ2-7; D is ambiguous. Trimming left V 6 bases short and J 6 bases short, with 15 bases between. The CDR3 runs 13 residues. The V gene's germline CDR1 is LNHDA and CDR2 SQIVND (reference sequence).

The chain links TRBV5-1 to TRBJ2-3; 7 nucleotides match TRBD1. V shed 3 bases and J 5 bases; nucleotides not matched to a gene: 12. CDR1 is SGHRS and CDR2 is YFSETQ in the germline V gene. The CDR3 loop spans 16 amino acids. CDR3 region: CASSYAGGNKGDTQYF. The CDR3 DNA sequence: TGCGCCAGCAGCTATGCAGGGGGAAATAAGGGAGATACGCAGTATTTT.

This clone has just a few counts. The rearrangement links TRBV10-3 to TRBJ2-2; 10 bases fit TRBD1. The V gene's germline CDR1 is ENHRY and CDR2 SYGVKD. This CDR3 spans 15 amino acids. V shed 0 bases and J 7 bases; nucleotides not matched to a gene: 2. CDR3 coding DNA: TGTGCCATCAGTGAGTCGGGACAGGGGAGCGGGGAGCTGTTTTTT. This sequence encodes CAISESGQGSGELFF.

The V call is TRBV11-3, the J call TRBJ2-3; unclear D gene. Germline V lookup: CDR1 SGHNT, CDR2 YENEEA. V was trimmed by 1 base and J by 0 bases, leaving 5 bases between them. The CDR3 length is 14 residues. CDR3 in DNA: TGTGCCAGCAGCTTAGTTTCTAGCACAGATACGCAGTATTTT. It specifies CASSLVSSTDTQYF.

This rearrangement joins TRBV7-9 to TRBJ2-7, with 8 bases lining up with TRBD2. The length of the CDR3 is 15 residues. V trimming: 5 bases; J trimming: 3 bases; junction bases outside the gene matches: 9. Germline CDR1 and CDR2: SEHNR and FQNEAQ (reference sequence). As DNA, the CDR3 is TGTGCCAGCAGCCCCCTAACGGGAGGGCTCTACGAGCAGTACTTC. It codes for CASSPLTGGLYEQYF. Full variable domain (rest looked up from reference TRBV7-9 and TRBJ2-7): DTGVSQNPRHKITKRGQNVTFRCDPISEHNRLYWYRQTLGQGPEFLTYFQNEAQLEKSRLLSDRFSAERPKGSFSTLEIQRTEQGDSAMYLCASSPLTGGLYEQYFGPGTRLTVT.

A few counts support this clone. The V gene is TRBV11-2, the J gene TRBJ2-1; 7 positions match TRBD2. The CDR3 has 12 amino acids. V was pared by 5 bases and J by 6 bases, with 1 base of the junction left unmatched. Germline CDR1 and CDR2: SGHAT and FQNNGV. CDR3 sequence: CASSPSGNEQFF. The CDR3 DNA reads TGTGCCAGCAGCCCTAGCGGCAATGAGCAGTTCTTC. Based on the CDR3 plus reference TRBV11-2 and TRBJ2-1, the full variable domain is EAGVAQSPRYKIIEKRQSVAFWCNPISGHATLYWYQQILGQGPKLLIQFQNNGVVDDSQLPKDRFSAERLKGVDSTLKIQPAKLEDSAVYLCASSPSGNEQFFGPGTRLTVL.

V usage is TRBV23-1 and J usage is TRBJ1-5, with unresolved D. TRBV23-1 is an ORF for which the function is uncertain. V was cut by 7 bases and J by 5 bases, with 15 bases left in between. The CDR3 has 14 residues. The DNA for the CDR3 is TGCGCCAGCATAGGGCGGATCCCCGATCAGCCCCAGCATTTT. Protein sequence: CASIGRIPDQPQHF.

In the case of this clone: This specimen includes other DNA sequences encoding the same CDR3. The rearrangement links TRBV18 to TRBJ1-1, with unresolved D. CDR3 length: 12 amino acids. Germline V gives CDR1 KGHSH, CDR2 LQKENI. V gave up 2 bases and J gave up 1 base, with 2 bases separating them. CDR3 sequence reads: CASSPSNTEAFF. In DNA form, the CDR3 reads TGTGCCAGCTCACCATCGAACACTGAAGCTTTCTTT.

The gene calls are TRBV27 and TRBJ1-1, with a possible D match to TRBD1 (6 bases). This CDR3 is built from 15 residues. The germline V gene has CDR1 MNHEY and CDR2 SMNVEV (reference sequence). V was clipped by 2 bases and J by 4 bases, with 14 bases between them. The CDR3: CASSLRGGLGTEAFF. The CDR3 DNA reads TGTGCCAGCAGTTTACGCGGGGGGCTAGGCACTGAAGCTTTCTTT.

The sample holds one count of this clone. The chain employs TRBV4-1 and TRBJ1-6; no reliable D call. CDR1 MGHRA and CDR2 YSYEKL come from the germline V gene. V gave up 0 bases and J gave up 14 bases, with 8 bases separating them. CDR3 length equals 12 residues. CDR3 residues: CASSQESPTLHF. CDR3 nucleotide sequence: TGCGCCAGCAGCCAAGAAAGCCCTACCCTCCACTTT.

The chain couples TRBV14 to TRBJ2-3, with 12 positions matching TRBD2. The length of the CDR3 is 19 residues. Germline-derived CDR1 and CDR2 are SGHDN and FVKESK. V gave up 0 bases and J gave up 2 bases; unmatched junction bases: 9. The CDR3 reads CASSQDYGTSGLDTDTQYF. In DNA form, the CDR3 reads TGTGCCAGCAGCCAAGATTATGGGACTAGCGGGCTCGACACAGATACGCAGTATTTT.

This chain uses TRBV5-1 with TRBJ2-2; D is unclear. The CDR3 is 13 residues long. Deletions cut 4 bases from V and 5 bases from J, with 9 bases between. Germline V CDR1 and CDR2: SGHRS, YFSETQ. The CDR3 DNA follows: TGCGCCAGCAGCGCGTCCCGGACCGGGGAGCTGTTTTTT. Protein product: CASSASRTGELFF.

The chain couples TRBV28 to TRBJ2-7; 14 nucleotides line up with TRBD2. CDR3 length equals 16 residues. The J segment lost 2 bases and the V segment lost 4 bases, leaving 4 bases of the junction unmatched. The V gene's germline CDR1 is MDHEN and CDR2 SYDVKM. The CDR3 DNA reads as TGTGCCAGCAGTTACTCGGGACTAGCGGGGGCCTACGAGCAGTACTTC. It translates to CASSYSGLAGAYEQYF.

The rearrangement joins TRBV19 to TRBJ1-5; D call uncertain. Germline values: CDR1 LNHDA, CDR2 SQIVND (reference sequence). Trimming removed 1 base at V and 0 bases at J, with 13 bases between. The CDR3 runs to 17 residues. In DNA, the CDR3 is TGTGCCAGTAGTATAGTAAGCAACTCATATAGCAATCAGCCCCAGCATTTT. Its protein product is CASSIVSNSYSNQPQHF.

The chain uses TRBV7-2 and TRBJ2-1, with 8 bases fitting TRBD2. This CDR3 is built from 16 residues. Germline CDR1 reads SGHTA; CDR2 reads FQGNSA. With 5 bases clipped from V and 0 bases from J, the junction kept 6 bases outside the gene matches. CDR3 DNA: TGTGCCAGCAGCCCTTCCGGGACTAGCTCCTACAATGAGCAGTTCTTC. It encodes CASSPSGTSSYNEQFF.

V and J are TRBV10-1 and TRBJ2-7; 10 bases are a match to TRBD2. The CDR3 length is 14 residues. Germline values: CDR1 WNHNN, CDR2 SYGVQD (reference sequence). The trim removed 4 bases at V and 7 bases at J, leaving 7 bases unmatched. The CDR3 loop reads CASSASGGVEEQYF. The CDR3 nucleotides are TGCGCCAGCAGTGCCAGCGGGGGGGTGGAAGAGCAGTACTTC.

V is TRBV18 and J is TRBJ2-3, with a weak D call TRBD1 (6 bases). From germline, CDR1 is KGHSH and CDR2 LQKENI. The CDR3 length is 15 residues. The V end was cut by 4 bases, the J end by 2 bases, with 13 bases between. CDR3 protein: CASSRLGAATDTQYF. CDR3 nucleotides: TGTGCCAGCTCACGTCTGGGGGCGGCCACAGATACGCAGTATTTT.

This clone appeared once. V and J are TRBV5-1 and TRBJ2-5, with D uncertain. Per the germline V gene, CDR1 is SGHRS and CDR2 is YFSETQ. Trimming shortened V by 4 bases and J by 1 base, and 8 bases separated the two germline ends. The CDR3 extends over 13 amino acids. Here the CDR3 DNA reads TGCGCCAGCAGCGTCGGGCCCCAAGAGACCCAGTACTTC. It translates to CASSVGPQETQYF. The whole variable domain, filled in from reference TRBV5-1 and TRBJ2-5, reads KAGVTQTPRYLIKTRGQQVTLSCSPISGHRSVSWYQQTPGQGLQFLFEYFSETQRNKGNFPGRFSGRQFSNSRSEMNVSTLELGDSALYLCASSVGPQETQYFGPGTRLLVL.

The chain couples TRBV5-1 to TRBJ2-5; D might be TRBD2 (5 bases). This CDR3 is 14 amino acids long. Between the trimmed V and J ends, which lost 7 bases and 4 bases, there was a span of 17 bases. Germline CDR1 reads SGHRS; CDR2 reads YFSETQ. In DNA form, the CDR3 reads TGCGCCAGCGGGCCGGAGGTCCGGATAGAGACCCAGTACTTC. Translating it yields CASGPEVRIETQYF.

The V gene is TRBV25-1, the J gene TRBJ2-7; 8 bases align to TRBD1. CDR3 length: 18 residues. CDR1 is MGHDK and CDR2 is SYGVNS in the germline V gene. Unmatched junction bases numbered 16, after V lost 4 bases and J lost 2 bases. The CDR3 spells CASSGRQGISVKTYEQYF. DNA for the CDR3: TGTGCCAGCAGTGGAAGACAGGGGATTTCCGTTAAAACCTACGAGCAGTACTTC.